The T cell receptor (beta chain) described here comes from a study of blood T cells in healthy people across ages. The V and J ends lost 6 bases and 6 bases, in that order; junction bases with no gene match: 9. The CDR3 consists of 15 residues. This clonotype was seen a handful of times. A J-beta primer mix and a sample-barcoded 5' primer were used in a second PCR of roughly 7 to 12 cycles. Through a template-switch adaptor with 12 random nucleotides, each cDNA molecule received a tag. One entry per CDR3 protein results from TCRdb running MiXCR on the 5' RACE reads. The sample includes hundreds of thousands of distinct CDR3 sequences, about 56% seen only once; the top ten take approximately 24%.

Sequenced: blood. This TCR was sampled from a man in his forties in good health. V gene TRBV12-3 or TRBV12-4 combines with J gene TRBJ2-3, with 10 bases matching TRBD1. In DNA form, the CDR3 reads TGTGCCAGCAGACGACAGGGGGCAAGTTCGGATACGCAGTATTTT. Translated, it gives CASRRQGASSDTQYF.